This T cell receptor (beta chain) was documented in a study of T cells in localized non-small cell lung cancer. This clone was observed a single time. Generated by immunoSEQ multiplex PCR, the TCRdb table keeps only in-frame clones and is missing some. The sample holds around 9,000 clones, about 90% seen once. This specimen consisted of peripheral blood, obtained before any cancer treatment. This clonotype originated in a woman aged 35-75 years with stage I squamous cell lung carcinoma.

CDR3 DNA sequence: TGTGCCAGCAGCTTAGGGAGGGCAGGGGAGGTACCTGAAGCTTTCTTT. As protein: CASSLGRAGEVPEAFF. This chain connects TRBV7-2 to TRBJ1-1, with D perhaps TRBD1 (6 bases). V was cut by 1 base and J by 6 bases, with 18 bases left in between. The germline gives CDR1 SGHTA, CDR2 FQGNSA. This CDR3 is 16 amino acids long.